This T cell receptor beta chain stems from a study of blood T cell repertoires in COVID-19. For the study at large: Both acute and convalescent COVID-19 samples were obtained from the United States, Italy and Spain. T cells, B-cell-depleted T cells, or PBMCs provided the cDNA or gDNA that served as material.

Germline CDR1 reads SGHRS; CDR2 reads YFSETQ. The CDR3 loop spans 15 amino acids. V trimming: 3 bases; J trimming: 6 bases; junction bases outside the gene matches: 9. Original analysis: Nucleated cell number was recorded as an estimate derived from reference gene primer amplification. The assay was immunoSEQ multiplex PCR, and TCRdb's table has in-frame clones only and misses some. The V and J calls and clone size come from that table; D and trimming were worked out from the DNA. The sample holds 150,000 to 200,000 clones, approximately 83% seen once. This receptor was identified in a man in his 60s with acute or convalescent COVID-19. The chain recombines TRBV5-1 with TRBJ2-1; 7 bases fit TRBD1. Sequenced input: peripheral blood. The CDR3 region is CASSSDRAGGNEQFF. In DNA form, the CDR3 reads TGCGCCAGCAGCTCCGACAGGGCAGGGGGCAATGAGCAGTTCTTC.